This T cell receptor (beta chain) was observed in a study of shared clonotypes between healthy human individuals. Profiling relied on immunoSEQ multiplex PCR, and the TCRdb table lists in-frame clones only, not all of them. The top ten hold approximately 0.52% of the sample, which has some 1,100,000 clones, around 82% seen once. J gave up 3 bases and V 4 bases, and 9 bases lay outside the gene matches. The germline V gene has CDR1 MDHEN and CDR2 SYDVKM. The CDR3 runs 16 residues. Sequencing used memory CD4+ T cells from PBMCs. Subset defined: CD45RA-negative fraction. This receptor was obtained from a man aged 18 to 35 in good health. Some clones in this sample may be carry-over from other donors' samples. The rearrangement uses TRBV28 and TRBJ2-7; TRBD1 matches at 10 bases. CDR3 protein: CASSYRLRDRGYEQYF. In DNA, the CDR3 is TGTGCCAGCAGTTACCGCCTCCGGGACAGGGGCTACGAGCAGTACTTC.